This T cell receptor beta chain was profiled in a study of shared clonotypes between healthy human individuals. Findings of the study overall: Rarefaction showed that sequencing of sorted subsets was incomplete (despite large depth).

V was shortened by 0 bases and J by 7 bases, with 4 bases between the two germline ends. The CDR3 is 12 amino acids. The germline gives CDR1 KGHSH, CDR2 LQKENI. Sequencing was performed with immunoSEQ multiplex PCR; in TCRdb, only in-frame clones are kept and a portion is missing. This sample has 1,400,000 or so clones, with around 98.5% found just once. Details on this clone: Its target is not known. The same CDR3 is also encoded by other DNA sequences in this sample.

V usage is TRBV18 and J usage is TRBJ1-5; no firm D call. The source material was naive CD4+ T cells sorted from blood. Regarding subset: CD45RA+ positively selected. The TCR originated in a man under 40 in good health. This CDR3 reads CASSPPGQPQHF. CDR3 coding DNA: TGTGCCAGCTCACCACCCGGCCAGCCCCAGCATTTT.